The 17 T cell receptor beta chains presented below share a single source sample, sequenced in a study of blood T cell repertoires in COVID-19. The protocol was immunoSEQ multiplex PCR, while the TCRdb copy is restricted to in-frame clones and leaves out a portion. This table holds roughly 170,000 clones, roughly 80% found once. The specimen was PBMCs or T cells enriched from blood (not recorded which). These receptor sequences come from a man aged 45 to 65 who had recovered from COVID-19.

This chain uses TRBV19 with TRBJ2-1, with 15 bases aligning to TRBD2. The germline V gene encodes CDR1 LNHDA and CDR2 SQIVND (reference sequence). The length of the CDR3 is 13 residues. Trimming cost V 5 bases and J 15 bases; bases outside gene matches: 5. The CDR3 bases are TGTGCCAGTAGTGGGACTAGCGGGGGGAGATCGTTCTTC. Translated: CASSGTSGGRSFF.

V gene TRBV12-3 or TRBV12-4 combines with J gene TRBJ1-1, with D maybe TRBD1 (6 bases). The CDR3 length is 12 residues. V lost 6 bases to trimming and J lost 6 bases, with 11 bases between them. The DNA for the CDR3 is TGTGCCAGCAGCCGGGACAACGCTGAAGCTTTCTTT. Amino acid sequence: CASSRDNAEAFF.

This clone was seen once. The chain joins TRBV7-2 to TRBJ1-3; D is perhaps TRBD1 (5 bases). Germline lookup yields CDR1 SGHTA and CDR2 FQGNSA. With 3 bases removed from V and 7 bases from J, the gap between germline ends came to 10 bases. This CDR3 contains 13 residues. CDR3 nucleotide sequence: TGTGCCAGCAGCTTTCAGGGTGGGAACACCATATATTTT. It is translated as CASSFQGGNTIYF.

About this clone itself: At one end the junction does not follow the germline gene, possibly because of a read error. The chain uses TRBV5-1 and TRBJ1-6, with TRBD1 identical over 7 bases. CDR1 is SGHRS, CDR2 YFSETQ, per germline. The CDR3 sequence is 15 residues long. The CDR3 here is CASSLGTELNSPLHF. Here the CDR3 DNA reads TGCGCCAGCAGTTTGGGGACAGAACTTAATTCACCCCTCCACTTT. The full variable domain, its missing parts supplied by reference TRBV5-1 and TRBJ1-6, is KAGVTQTPRYLIKTRGQQVTLSCSPISGHRSVSWYQQTPGQGLQFLFEYFSETQRNKGNFPGRFSGRQFSNSRSEMNVSTLELGDSALYLCASSLGTELNSPLHFGNGTRLTVT.

This chain links TRBV30 with TRBJ2-5; 11 nucleotides agree with TRBD1. The CDR3 runs to 14 residues. V lost 3 bases and J lost 6; bases outside the gene matches: 6. Germline V gene sequence: CDR1 GTSNPN, CDR2 SVGIG (reference sequence). In DNA form, the CDR3 reads TGTGCCTGGAGGAGGACAGGGGGCGAGAAGACCCAGTACTTC. This gives the protein CAWRRTGGEKTQYF.

This rearrangement joins TRBV7-9 to TRBJ1-3, with 7 bases matching TRBD1. Looked up from germline, CDR1 is SEHNR and CDR2 is FQNEAQ (reference sequence). CDR3 size: 14 residues. V was pared by 5 bases and J by 4 bases, with 5 bases of the junction left unmatched. The CDR3 protein is CASSPRQGGNTIYF. In nucleotides, the CDR3 is TGTGCCAGCAGCCCGAGACAGGGCGGAAACACCATATATTTT.

The CDR3 DNA is TGTGCCAGCAGCCTAACAGGGCTGGCGTACGAAAAACTGTTTTTT. It translates to CASSLTGLAYEKLFF. The rearrangement joins TRBV7-9 to TRBJ1-4, with a possible D match to TRBD1 (6 bases). This CDR3 is built from 15 residues. Germline V gene lookup returns CDR1 SEHNR and CDR2 FQNEAQ (reference sequence). Trimming pared 5 bases from V and 8 bases from J, leaving 18 bases between.

The chain combines TRBV5-4 with TRBJ2-7, with 8 bases that match TRBD2. V lost 4 bases, J lost 7 bases, and 13 bases stayed unmatched. The CDR3 is 15 amino acids. Germline CDR1 is SGHNT and CDR2 is YYREEE (reference sequence). CDR3 sequence reads: CASSPPASAGGEQYF. CDR3 bases: TGTGCCAGCAGCCCACCCGCTAGCGCGGGGGGTGAGCAGTACTTC.

V and J are TRBV5-4 and TRBJ1-2; D is possibly TRBD1 (5 bases). Germline V gene sequence: CDR1 SGHNT, CDR2 YYREEE (reference sequence). With 0 bases removed from V and 3 bases from J, the gap between germline ends came to 12 bases. The CDR3 is 15 amino acids. In DNA, the CDR3 is TGTGCCAGCAGCTTGGCTTGGGGGGGGGACTATGGCTACACCTTC. Protein: CASSLAWGGDYGYTF.

The gene calls are TRBV4-1 and TRBJ2-1; TRBD2 matches 7 bases. Germline V gene data show CDR1 as MGHRA and CDR2 as YSYEKL. This CDR3 has 14 residues. V lost 5 bases and J lost 10; bases outside the gene matches: 11. Written as DNA, the CDR3 is TGCGCCAGCAGCTCTAGCGGCATCCAAAACGAGCAGTTCTTC. Protein: CASSSSGIQNEQFF.

The rearrangement links TRBV5-4 to TRBJ2-3, with TRBD1 identical over 7 bases. The ends lost 4 bases at V and 0 bases at J; junction bases unmatched: 5. The CDR3 runs 15 residues. The germline CDR1 and CDR2 sequences are SGHNT and YYREEE (reference sequence). For the CDR3, the DNA is TGTGCCAGCAGCCGGGACAGCTCTAGCACAGATACGCAGTATTTT. Amino acid sequence: CASSRDSSSTDTQYF.

The chain carries TRBV6-5 and TRBJ1-6; tentatively, D is TRBD1 (6 bases). Germline-derived CDR1 and CDR2 are MNHEY and SVGAGI. Trimming stripped 4 bases from V and 9 bases from J, with 19 bases between. CDR3 length: 16 residues. Here the CDR3 reads CASSFAPGTRTSPLHF. In DNA, the CDR3 is TGTGCCAGCAGTTTTGCCCCCGGGACACGGACTTCACCCCTCCACTTT.

The chain joins TRBV9 to TRBJ1-3; no clear D gene. V was cut by 0 bases and J by 1 base, with 5 bases left in between. Germline V gene data show CDR1 as SGDLS and CDR2 as YYNGEE. The CDR3 has 14 amino acids. Here the CDR3 DNA reads TGTGCCAGCAGCGTAGCAGGATCTGGAAACACCATATATTTT. This sequence encodes CASSVAGSGNTIYF. The full variable domain, rest sourced from reference TRBV9 and TRBJ1-3, is DSGVTQTPKHLITATGQRVTLRCSPRSGDLSVYWYQQSLDQGLQFLIQYYNGEERAKGNILERFSAQQFPDLHSELNLSSLELGDSALYFCASSVAGSGNTIYFGEGSWLTVV.

This clone was found once. CDR3 nucleotides: TGTGCCATCAAAGGGTTATCAGGGCGTAGTGGCTACACCTTC. This translates into CAIKGLSGRSGYTF. The chain joins TRBV10-3 to TRBJ1-2, with a tentative D call TRBD1 (5 bases). This CDR3 has 14 amino acids. The ends were cut back, 7 bases at V and 7 bases at J, with 19 bases in the middle. The germline CDR1 and CDR2 sequences are ENHRY and SYGVKD.

This chain connects TRBV19 to TRBJ1-2; 7 bases are shared with TRBD1. Germline V gene lookup returns CDR1 LNHDA and CDR2 SQIVND (reference sequence). Losses at the gene ends were 4 bases for V and 8 bases for J; bases not matched to a gene: 7. The CDR3 runs to 13 residues. In DNA, the CDR3 is TGTGCCAGTAGTAGGGCAGGGGGTGGCGGCTACACCTTC. It codes for CASSRAGGGGYTF.

The J gene is TRBJ2-7, the V gene TRBV7-2, with a tentative D call TRBD2 (6 bases). Between the trimmed V and J ends, which lost 5 bases and 0 bases, there was a span of 17 bases. The germline V gene encodes CDR1 SGHTA and CDR2 FQGNSA. CDR3 length: 16 amino acids. CDR3 DNA: TGTGCCAGCAGCGAAGGGACTTACCGCACCTCCTACGAGCAGTACTTC. Translation: CASSEGTYRTSYEQYF.

The CDR3 sequence: CATSMKGALSGNTIYF. CDR3 sequence (DNA): TGTGCCACCAGTATGAAAGGGGCTCTCTCTGGAAACACCATATATTTT. This chain connects TRBV15 to TRBJ1-3, with a tentative D call TRBD1 (5 bases). From germline, CDR1 is LNHNV and CDR2 YYDKDF (reference sequence). The ends were cut back, 6 bases at V and 0 bases at J, with 15 bases in the middle. The CDR3 consists of 16 residues.